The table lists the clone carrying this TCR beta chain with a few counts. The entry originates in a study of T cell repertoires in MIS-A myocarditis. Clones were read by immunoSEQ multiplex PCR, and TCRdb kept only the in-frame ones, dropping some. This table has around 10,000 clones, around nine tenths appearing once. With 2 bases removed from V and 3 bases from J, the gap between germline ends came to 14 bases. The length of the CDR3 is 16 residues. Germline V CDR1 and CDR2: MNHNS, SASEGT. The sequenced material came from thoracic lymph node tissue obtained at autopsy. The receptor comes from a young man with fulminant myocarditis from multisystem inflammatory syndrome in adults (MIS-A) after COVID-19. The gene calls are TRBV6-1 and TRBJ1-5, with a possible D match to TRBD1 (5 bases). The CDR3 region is CASSEMRGLTNQPQHF. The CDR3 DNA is TGTGCCAGCAGTGAAATGCGGGGCTTGACCAATCAGCCCCAGCATTTT.